This T cell receptor (beta chain) came from a study of T cells in Graves' hyperthyroidism and ophthalmopathy. Study-wide findings and caveats: Blood also held most thyroid clonotypes expanded beyond 0.001.

This clonotype was seen ten or more times. Its antigen is not identified. The CDR3 regions of TCR beta were amplified from RNA transcripts. Primed by the HTBI set, a first-round RT-PCR was run on the TCR CDR3. TCRdb re-analysed the multiplex PCR reads in MiXCR, keeping a single row per CDR3 protein. The profile shows about 400,000 distinct CDR3 sequences, roughly 15% of them singletons. Each diagnosis drew on symptoms, thyroxine, TRAb, thyroid ultrasound and orbital computed tomography findings. Trimming took off 0 bases at V and 0 bases at J, with 18 bases between the two ends. The CDR3 is 18 amino acids. CDR1 and CDR2 (germline): GTSNPN, SVGIG (reference sequence).

Source material: blood. The chain carries TRBV30 and TRBJ1-5, with D possibly matching TRBD1 (6 bases). The receptor was derived from a woman in her sixties with Graves' ophthalmopathy. DNA for the CDR3: TGTGCCTGGAGTGTACGTGGGGGCGTCGGACATAGCAATCAGCCCCAGCATTTT. This sequence encodes CAWSVRGGVGHSNQPQHF.